One and the same sample provided the 2 T cell receptor beta chains below, sequenced in a study of blood T cell repertoires in COVID-19. Produced via immunoSEQ multiplex PCR; TCRdb's table is partial and in-frame only. The data contain approximately 360,000 clones, roughly 80% of them singletons. Sample: PBMCs or T cells enriched from blood (not recorded which). These receptors were collected from a woman between 50 and 59 years old who had recovered from COVID-19.

The chain recombines TRBV9 with TRBJ1-2; maybe TRBD1 (5 bases). Germline V gene data show CDR1 as SGDLS and CDR2 as YYNGEE. V was shortened by 0 bases and J by 8 bases, with 14 bases between the two germline ends. CDR3 size: 14 residues. CDR3 in amino acids: CASSVGPTAGGYTF. CDR3 DNA: TGTGCCAGCAGCGTAGGTCCCACGGCAGGGGGCTACACCTTC. Full variable domain (missing parts from reference TRBV9 and TRBJ1-2): DSGVTQTPKHLITATGQRVTLRCSPRSGDLSVYWYQQSLDQGLQFLIQYYNGEERAKGNILERFSAQQFPDLHSELNLSSLELGDSALYFCASSVGPTAGGYTFGSGTRLTVV.

The chain is built from TRBV25-1 and TRBJ2-1; 8 bases map to TRBD2. The CDR3 sequence is 13 residues long. Germline V lookup: CDR1 MGHDK, CDR2 SYGVNS. After removal of 4 bases from V and 9 bases from J, the junction contained 5 bases not matched to a gene. Here the CDR3 reads CASSGSGRGEQFF. For the CDR3, the DNA is TGTGCCAGCAGTGGAAGCGGGAGAGGTGAGCAGTTCTTC.